This TCR beta chain is drawn from a study of T cell responses to AZD1222 COVID-19 vaccine. At the level of the study: Second doses at about 4 or about 12 weeks were pooled.

Data came from immunoSEQ multiplex PCR; TCRdb stores just in-frame clones and leaves some out. The table shows about 84,000 clones, with 87% occurring only once. This clone turned up a few times. Other nucleotide sequences in the sample specify the same CDR3. Germline CDR1 reads SGHTA; CDR2 reads FQGNSA. CDR3 length: 13 amino acids. The clonotype comes from an adult in good health. This chain joins TRBV7-2 and TRBJ1-1, with 9 bases lining up with TRBD1. The sample was peripheral blood, taken on day 0 of AZD1222 vaccination. The CDR3 sequence is CASSGQGYTEAFF. The CDR3 DNA reads TGTGCTTCTTCGGGACAGGGTTACACTGAAGCTTTCTTT.